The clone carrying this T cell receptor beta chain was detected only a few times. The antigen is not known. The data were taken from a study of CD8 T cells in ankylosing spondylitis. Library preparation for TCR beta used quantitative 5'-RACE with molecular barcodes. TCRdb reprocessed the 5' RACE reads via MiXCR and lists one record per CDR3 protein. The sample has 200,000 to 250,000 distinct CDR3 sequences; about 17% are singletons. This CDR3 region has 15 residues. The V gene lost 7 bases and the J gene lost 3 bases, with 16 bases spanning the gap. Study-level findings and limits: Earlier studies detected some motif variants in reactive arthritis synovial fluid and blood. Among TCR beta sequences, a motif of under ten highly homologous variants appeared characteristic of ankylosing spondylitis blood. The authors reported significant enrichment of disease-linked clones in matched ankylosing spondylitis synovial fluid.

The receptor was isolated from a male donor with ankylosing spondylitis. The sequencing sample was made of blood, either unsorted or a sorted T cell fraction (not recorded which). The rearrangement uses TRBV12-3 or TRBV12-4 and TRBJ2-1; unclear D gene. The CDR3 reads CASTTWEVRYNEQFF. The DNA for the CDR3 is TGTGCCAGCACTACTTGGGAAGTCCGCTACAATGAGCAGTTCTTC.